These 11 T cell receptor beta chains originate from one sample sequenced in a study of T cell responses to AZD1222 COVID-19 vaccine. TCRdb's copy holds only in-frame clones and misses some; the assay was immunoSEQ multiplex PCR. The data show about 83,000 clones, about 82% seen once. The sequences come from peripheral blood, collected on day 0 of AZD1222 vaccination. All receptors come from an adult in good health.

This chain uses TRBV7-6 with TRBJ1-1, with D maybe TRBD1 (6 bases). Germline values: CDR1 SGHVS, CDR2 FNYEAQ. The V end lost 5 bases, the J end lost 6 bases, and 10 bases lay between the germline ends. This CDR3 is 12 amino acids long. This chain's CDR3 is CASSVDSAEAFF. The CDR3 bases are TGTGCCAGCAGCGTGGACAGTGCTGAAGCTTTCTTT.

V gene TRBV5-1 combines with J gene TRBJ2-1, with D maybe TRBD2 (6 bases). Germline V CDR1 and CDR2: SGHRS, YFSETQ. Trimming stripped 3 bases from V and 4 bases from J, with 20 bases between. The CDR3 spans 17 residues. This CDR3 reads CASSSLVAAGGYNEQFF. In DNA form, the CDR3 reads TGCGCCAGCAGCTCCCTGGTCGCAGCGGGTGGTTACAATGAGCAGTTCTTC.

CDR3 bases: TGTGCCAGCAGTCAACAGGGTTATAACATATATTTT. The encoded protein is CASSQQGYNIYF. The chain joins TRBV25-1 to TRBJ1-3, with D tentatively TRBD1 (6 bases). Trimming took off 5 bases at V and 12 bases at J, with 14 bases between the two ends. CDR3 size: 12 residues. CDR1 and CDR2 from the germline V gene are MGHDK and SYGVNS.

The chain joins TRBV7-9 to TRBJ1-2, with D maybe TRBD1 (5 bases). Germline V gene sequence: CDR1 SEHNR, CDR2 FQNEAQ (reference sequence). The CDR3 loop spans 15 amino acids. Trimming took 2 bases from V and 4 from J, leaving 14 bases between them. The CDR3 reads CASSLSGLTFYGYTF. The DNA for the CDR3 is TGTGCCAGCAGCTTATCAGGGCTAACATTCTATGGCTACACCTTC.

The chain employs TRBV6-2 or TRBV6-3 and TRBJ2-1; the match to TRBD2 covers 11 bases. Unmatched junction bases numbered 6, after V lost 5 bases and J lost 6 bases. CDR3 length: 15 residues. From germline, CDR1 is MNHEY and CDR2 SVGEGT. This CDR3 reads CASSRLGTSGNEQFF. CDR3 bases: TGTGCCAGCAGTCGACTAGGGACTAGCGGCAATGAGCAGTTCTTC.

The chain recombines TRBV4-3 with TRBJ2-3, with a weak D call TRBD1 (6 bases). V gave up 1 base and J gave up 3 bases, with 11 bases separating them. Germline CDR1 reads LGHNA; CDR2 reads YSLEER. CDR3 length: 15 residues. CDR3 nucleotide sequence: TGCGCCAGCAGCCAAGGCAGGGGAAGGACAGATACGCAGTATTTT. It is translated as CASSQGRGRTDTQYF.

V gene TRBV5-1 combines with J gene TRBJ1-2; D may be TRBD1 (5 bases). Germline-derived CDR1 and CDR2 are SGHRS and YFSETQ. The CDR3 is 13 residues long. The V gene lost 4 bases and the J gene lost 8 bases, with 15 bases spanning the gap. The CDR3 is CASSLGTVDGYTF. The CDR3 coding sequence is TGCGCCAGCAGCCTTGGGACCGTAGACGGCTACACCTTC. Looking up the rest from reference TRBV5-1 and TRBJ1-2 gives the full variable domain: KAGVTQTPRYLIKTRGQQVTLSCSPISGHRSVSWYQQTPGQGLQFLFEYFSETQRNKGNFPGRFSGRQFSNSRSEMNVSTLELGDSALYLCASSLGTVDGYTFGSGTRLTVV.

There are a few counts of this clone. The genes are TRBV9 and TRBJ2-7, with 11 positions matching TRBD2. The CDR3 loop spans 15 amino acids. Germline CDR1 and CDR2: SGDLS and YYNGEE. After removal of 4 bases from V and 4 bases from J, the junction contained 7 bases not matched to a gene. This CDR3 is CASSPSSGRRYEQYF. In DNA, the CDR3 is TGTGCCAGCAGCCCATCTAGCGGGAGGCGTTACGAGCAGTACTTC.

The gene calls are TRBV5-1 and TRBJ1-3; TRBD1 is a possible D gene (6 bases). The length of the CDR3 is 15 residues. Trimming cost V 4 bases and J 2 bases, with 13 bases left between them. Germline values: CDR1 SGHRS, CDR2 YFSETQ. The CDR3 DNA follows: TGCGCCAGCAGCCCAGCAGGGGTAACTGGAAACACCATATATTTT. This codes for CASSPAGVTGNTIYF. The full variable domain, in which reference TRBV5-1 and TRBJ1-3 provide the parts outside the CDR3, is KAGVTQTPRYLIKTRGQQVTLSCSPISGHRSVSWYQQTPGQGLQFLFEYFSETQRNKGNFPGRFSGRQFSNSRSEMNVSTLELGDSALYLCASSPAGVTGNTIYFGEGSWLTVV.

The J gene is TRBJ1-1, the V gene TRBV3-1 (or the pseudogene TRBV3-2), with D possibly being TRBD1 (5 bases). The ends were cut back, 2 bases at V and 3 bases at J, with 19 bases in the middle. The CDR3 is 17 residues long. In germline, CDR1 is LGHDT, CDR2 YNNKEL (reference sequence). DNA of the CDR3: TGTGCCAGCAGCCAACTACCAGGGAGGTATGTGGACACTGAAGCTTTCTTT. It specifies CASSQLPGRYVDTEAFF.

This clone was found a few times. The chain has TRBV28 and TRBJ1-1; D gene unclear. CDR3 length: 16 amino acids. Germline lookup yields CDR1 MDHEN and CDR2 SYDVKM. The V end lost 4 bases, the J end lost 1 base, and 16 bases lay between the germline ends. This CDR3 is CASSSLRLGSNTEAFF. As DNA, the CDR3 is TGTGCCAGCAGTTCCCTGCGATTAGGGTCGAACACTGAAGCTTTCTTT.